The rows below give T cell receptor beta chains drawn from one sample of a study of CD8 T cells in Susac syndrome. MiXCR, applied by TCRdb to the immunoSEQ multiplex PCR reads, yields one record per CDR3 protein. The repertoire includes about 150,000 distinct CDR3 sequences, 95% of them detected once, and about 0.11% sits in the top ten. Sequencing was carried out using CD4+ T cells from PBMCs. These receptors were collected from a human donor with multiple sclerosis. CDR3s include the opening cysteine and the closing phenylalanine or tryptophan.

J gene: TRBJ1-5
V gene: TRBV20-1
CDR3 protein: CSASDRRRNQPQHF

J gene: TRBJ2-7
V gene: TRBV27
CDR3 protein: CASTPRPGHLYEQYF

J gene: TRBJ2-5
V gene: TRBV3-1
CDR3 protein: CASSQGTVAGETQYF

J gene: TRBJ2-2
V gene: TRBV24-1
CDR3 protein: CATSDLVFDPGVPGELFF

J gene: TRBJ2-5
V gene: TRBV5-4
CDR3 protein: CASSWGGRVETQYF

J gene: TRBJ1-6
V gene: TRBV28
CDR3 protein: CASSLRGSYNSPLHF

J gene: TRBJ2-5
V gene: TRBV7-9
CDR3 protein: CASSFGLSGRGQETQYF

J gene: TRBJ1-2
V gene: TRBV29-1
CDR3 protein: CSVTRGLQGAEGYTF

J gene: TRBJ1-1
V gene: TRBV12-3/TRBV12-4
CDR3 protein: CASRAARVLTEAFF

J gene: TRBJ2-7
V gene: TRBV11-2
CDR3 protein: CASSLGRQAYEQYF

J gene: TRBJ2-5
V gene: TRBV28
CDR3 protein: CASGGRAGRETQYF

J gene: TRBJ2-7
V gene: TRBV2
CDR3 protein: CASSDRRNSYEQYF

J gene: TRBJ1-2
V gene: TRBV20-1
CDR3 protein: CSANKGQGSSGYTF

J gene: TRBJ2-3
V gene: TRBV20-1
CDR3 protein: CSATSGGFTDTQYF

J gene: TRBJ1-2
V gene: TRBV5-4
CDR3 protein: CASSWRDRAGYTF

J gene: TRBJ2-5
V gene: TRBV9
CDR3 protein: CASSVASAGQAPLTQYF

J gene: TRBJ2-4
V gene: TRBV29-1
CDR3 protein: CSTKGTGLNIQYF

J gene: TRBJ2-7
V gene: TRBV3-1
CDR3 protein: CASSQVLAYEQYF

J gene: TRBJ2-3
V gene: TRBV6-1
CDR3 protein: CASSLGQGWSDTQYF

J gene: TRBJ2-7
V gene: TRBV6-5
CDR3 protein: CASRPLRSSEQYF

J gene: TRBJ2-5
V gene: TRBV6-1
CDR3 protein: CASSESRQQETQYF

J gene: TRBJ2-7
V gene: TRBV3-1
CDR3 protein: CASSHGLIPYEQYF

J gene: TRBJ2-5
V gene: TRBV5-1
CDR3 protein: CASSGAGGLETQYF

J gene: TRBJ2-7
V gene: TRBV18
CDR3 protein: CASSPKASGGTSYEQYF